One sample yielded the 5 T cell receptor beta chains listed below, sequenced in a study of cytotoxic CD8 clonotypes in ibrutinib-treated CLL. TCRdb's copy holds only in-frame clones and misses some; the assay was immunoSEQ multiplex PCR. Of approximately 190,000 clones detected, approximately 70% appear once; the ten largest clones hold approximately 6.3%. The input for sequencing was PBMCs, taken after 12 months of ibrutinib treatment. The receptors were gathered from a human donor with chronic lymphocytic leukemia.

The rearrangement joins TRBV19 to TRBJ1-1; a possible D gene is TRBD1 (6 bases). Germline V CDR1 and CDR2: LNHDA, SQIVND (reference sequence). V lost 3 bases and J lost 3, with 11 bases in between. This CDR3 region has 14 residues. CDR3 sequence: CASSIRSGDTEAFF. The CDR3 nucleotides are TGTGCCAGTAGTATTAGGTCAGGGGACACTGAAGCTTTCTTT.

CDR3 in amino acids: CASSIREGGEQYF. The CDR3 bases are TGTGCCAGTAGTATCAGGGAGGGAGGCGAGCAGTACTTC. The chain has TRBV19 and TRBJ2-7; 7 nucleotides line up with TRBD2. The CDR3 runs to 13 residues. Per the germline V gene, CDR1 is LNHDA and CDR2 is SQIVND (reference sequence). The V segment lost 3 bases and the J segment 6 bases; nucleotides outside the gene matches: 5.

The CDR3 protein is CASSATLRDTQYF. The CDR3 nucleotides are TGTGCCAGCAGCGCGACCTTAAGAGATACGCAGTATTTT. The rearrangement joins TRBV9 to TRBJ2-3; D not resolved. Trimming stripped 3 bases from V and 5 bases from J, with 10 bases between. Germline lookup yields CDR1 SGDLS and CDR2 YYNGEE. The CDR3 loop spans 13 amino acids.

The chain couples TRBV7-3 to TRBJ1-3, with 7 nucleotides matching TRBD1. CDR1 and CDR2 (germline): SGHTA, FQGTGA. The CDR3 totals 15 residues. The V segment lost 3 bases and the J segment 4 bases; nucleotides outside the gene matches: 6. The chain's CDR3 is CASSLQQGDGNTIYF. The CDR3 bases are TGTGCCAGCAGCTTGCAGCAGGGGGACGGAAACACCATATATTTT.

The CDR3 DNA reads TGTGCCAGCTCAACCATGCTACGGGACAATTCACCCCTCCACTTT. Translated, it gives CASSTMLRDNSPLHF. This chain links TRBV18 with TRBJ1-6; a possible D gene is TRBD1 (5 bases). The CDR3 is made up of 15 amino acids. Germline CDR1 KGHSH, CDR2 LQKENI. V lost 5 bases, J lost 7 bases, and 15 bases lay in between.